Presented here are 8 T cell receptor beta chains from one specimen sequenced in a study of T cell responses to AZD1222 COVID-19 vaccine. Assay used: immunoSEQ multiplex PCR; TCRdb lists only in-frame clones, some missing. The data hold roughly 140,000 clones, with approximately 89% observed a single time. Here the sequenced sample was peripheral blood, taken on day 0 of AZD1222 vaccination. These receptors were taken from an adult in good health.

The chain links TRBV10-1 to TRBJ2-7, with 9 bases fitting TRBD1. There are 13 residues in the CDR3. The germline CDR1 and CDR2 sequences are WNHNN and SYGVQD (reference sequence). The ends lost 6 bases at V and 5 bases at J; junction bases unmatched: 5. CDR3: CASSRDRDNEQYF. The CDR3 DNA reads as TGCGCCAGCAGCCGGGACAGGGACAACGAGCAGTACTTC.

V and J are TRBV7-9 and TRBJ2-5; 7 positions agree with TRBD1. V gave up 1 base and J gave up 2 bases; unmatched junction bases: 4. Per germline, CDR1 SEHNR and CDR2 FQNEAQ (reference sequence). The CDR3 runs 15 residues. Here the CDR3 DNA reads TGTGCCAGCAGCTTAGTACTGGGACAGCAAGAGACCCAGTACTTC. Protein sequence: CASSLVLGQQETQYF.

V is TRBV7-9 and J is TRBJ1-1; no firm D call. V lost 5 bases and J 10 bases, leaving 17 bases between the germline ends. The CDR3 is made up of 13 amino acids. Germline CDR1 SEHNR, CDR2 FQNEAQ (reference sequence). CDR3 sequence reads: CASSVYNNIGAFF. The CDR3 nucleotides read TGTGCCAGCAGCGTATACAATAATATAGGAGCTTTCTTT.

The CDR3 is CAARDGYTDTQYF. In DNA, the CDR3 is TGCGCCGCCAGAGACGGATACACAGATACGCAGTATTTT. The rearrangement uses TRBV5-1 and TRBJ2-3; no clear D. Germline CDR1 reads SGHRS; CDR2 reads YFSETQ. The CDR3 contains 13 residues. The V gene lost 10 bases and the J gene lost 2 bases, with 14 bases spanning the gap. The variable domain in full, completed from reference TRBV5-1 and TRBJ2-3, reads KAGVTQTPRYLIKTRGQQVTLSCSPISGHRSVSWYQQTPGQGLQFLFEYFSETQRNKGNFPGRFSGRQFSNSRSEMNVSTLELGDSALYLCAARDGYTDTQYFGPGTRLTVL.

V gene TRBV5-1 combines with J gene TRBJ2-2; 9 nucleotides agree with TRBD1. CDR3 length equals 17 residues. The germline V gene encodes CDR1 SGHRS and CDR2 YFSETQ. V gave up 2 bases and J gave up 0 bases; unmatched junction bases: 5. CDR3 DNA sequence: TGCGCCAGCAGCTTCCGGACAGGGGCTCCGAACACCGGGGAGCTGTTTTTT. It specifies CASSFRTGAPNTGELFF.

The chain couples TRBV5-1 to TRBJ1-1; no definite D call. The germline CDR1 and CDR2 sequences are SGHRS and YFSETQ. The CDR3 extends over 15 amino acids. V was pared by 0 bases and J by 5 bases, with 14 bases between. CDR3 bases: TGCGCCAGCAGCTTGGGGCCGGCGGGGAGGACTGAAGCTTTCTTT. Its protein product is CASSLGPAGRTEAFF.

The V gene is TRBV7-8, the J gene TRBJ1-6, with a weak D call TRBD1 (5 bases). Germline CDR1 SGHVS, CDR2 FQNEAQ. The CDR3 consists of 15 residues. With 2 bases removed from V and 7 bases from J, the gap between germline ends came to 12 bases. In DNA, the CDR3 is TGTGCCAGCAGCTTACTTGATACAGGCAATTCACCCCTCCACTTT. Protein: CASSLLDTGNSPLHF.

The chain combines TRBV10-1 with TRBJ2-1, with D possibly being TRBD1 (5 bases). Germline V lookup: CDR1 WNHNN, CDR2 SYGVQD (reference sequence). Trimming pared 8 bases from V and 12 bases from J, leaving 20 bases between. The CDR3 has 13 residues. CDR3: CASSFQGSRGQFF. The CDR3 bases are TGCGCCAGCTCTTTCCAAGGGTCAAGGGGGCAGTTCTTC.